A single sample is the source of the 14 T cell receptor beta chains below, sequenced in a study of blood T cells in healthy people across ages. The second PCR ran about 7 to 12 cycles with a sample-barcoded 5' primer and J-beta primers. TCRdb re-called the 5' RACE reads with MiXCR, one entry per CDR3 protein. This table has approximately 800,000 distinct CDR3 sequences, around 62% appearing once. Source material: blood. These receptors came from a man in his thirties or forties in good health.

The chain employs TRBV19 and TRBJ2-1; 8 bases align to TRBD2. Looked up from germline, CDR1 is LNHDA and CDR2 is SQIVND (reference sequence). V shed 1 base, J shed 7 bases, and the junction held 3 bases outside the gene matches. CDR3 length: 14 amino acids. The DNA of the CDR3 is TGTGCCAGTAGTATAGCGGGAGGGACAAATGAGCAGTTCTTC. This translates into CASSIAGGTNEQFF. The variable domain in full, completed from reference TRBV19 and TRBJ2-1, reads DGGITQSPKYLFRKEGQNVTLSCEQNLNHDAMYWYRQDPGQGLRLIYYSQIVNDFQKGDIAEGYSVSREKKESFPLTVTSAQKNPTAFYLCASSIAGGTNEQFFGPGTRLTVL.

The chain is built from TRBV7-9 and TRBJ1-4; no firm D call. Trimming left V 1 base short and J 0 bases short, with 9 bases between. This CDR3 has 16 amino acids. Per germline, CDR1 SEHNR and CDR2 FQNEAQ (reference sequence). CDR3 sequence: CASSLVVGATNEKLFF. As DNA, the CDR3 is TGTGCCAGCAGCTTAGTAGTGGGAGCAACTAATGAAAAACTGTTTTTT.

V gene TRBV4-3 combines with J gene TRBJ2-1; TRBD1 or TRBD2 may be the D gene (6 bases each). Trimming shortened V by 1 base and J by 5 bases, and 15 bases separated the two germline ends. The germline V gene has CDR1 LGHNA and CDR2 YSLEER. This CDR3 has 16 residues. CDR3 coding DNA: TGCGCCAGCAGCCAAGTGTCGGGGGCGGACCACAATGAGCAGTTCTTC. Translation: CASSQVSGADHNEQFF.

DNA of the CDR3: TGTGCCACCAGCAGGGAAACTAGCGGGGCATACAATGAGCAGTTCTTC. This sequence encodes CATSRETSGAYNEQFF. V is TRBV15 and J is TRBJ2-1; 10 nucleotides align to TRBD2. CDR1 is LNHNV and CDR2 is YYDKDF in the germline V gene (reference sequence). Unmatched junction bases numbered 6, after V lost 3 bases and J lost 4 bases. CDR3 length: 16 amino acids.

In DNA, the CDR3 is TGTGCCAGCAGGACGGGGAGCGGCTCCTACGAGCAGTACTTC. Translated: CASRTGSGSYEQYF. The V gene is TRBV6-6, the J gene TRBJ2-7; possibly TRBD2 for D (5 bases). This CDR3 comprises 14 residues. Trimming pared 6 bases from V and 0 bases from J, leaving 12 bases between. In germline, CDR1 is MNHNY, CDR2 SVGAGI (reference sequence).

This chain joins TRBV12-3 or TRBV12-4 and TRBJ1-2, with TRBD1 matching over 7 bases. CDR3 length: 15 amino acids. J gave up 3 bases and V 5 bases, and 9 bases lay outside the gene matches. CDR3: CASSRPETGHYGYTF. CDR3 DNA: TGTGCCAGCAGTCGCCCCGAGACAGGGCACTATGGCTACACCTTC.

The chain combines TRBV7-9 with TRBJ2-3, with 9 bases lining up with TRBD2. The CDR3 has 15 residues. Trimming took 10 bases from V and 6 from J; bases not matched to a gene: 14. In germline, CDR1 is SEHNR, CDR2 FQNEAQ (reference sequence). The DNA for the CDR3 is TGTGCCACTGAAAGGGAGCGGGGGGCTTCCGATACGCAGTATTTT. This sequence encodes CATERERGASDTQYF.

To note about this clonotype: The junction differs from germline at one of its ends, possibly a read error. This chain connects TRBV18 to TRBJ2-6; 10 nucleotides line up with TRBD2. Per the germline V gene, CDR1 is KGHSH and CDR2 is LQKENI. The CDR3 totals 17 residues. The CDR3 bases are TGTGCCAGCTCGGCTAGCGGGGGTGCTTCTGGGGCCAACGGCCTGACTTTC. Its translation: CASSASGGASGANGLTF.

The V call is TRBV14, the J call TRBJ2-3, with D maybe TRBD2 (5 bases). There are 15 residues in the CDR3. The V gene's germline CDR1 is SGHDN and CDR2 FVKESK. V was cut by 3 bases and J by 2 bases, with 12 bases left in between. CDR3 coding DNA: TGTGCCAGCAGCCAGGTGGGAGACTTCACAGATACGCAGTATTTT. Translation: CASSQVGDFTDTQYF.

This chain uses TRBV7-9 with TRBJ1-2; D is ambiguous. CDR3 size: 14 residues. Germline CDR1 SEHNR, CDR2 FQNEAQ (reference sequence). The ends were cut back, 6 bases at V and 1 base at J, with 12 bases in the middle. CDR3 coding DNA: TGTGCCAGCAGTGAGGGAGCAAATAACTATGGCTACACCTTC. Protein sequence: CASSEGANNYGYTF. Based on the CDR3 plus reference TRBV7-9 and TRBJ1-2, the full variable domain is DTGVSQNPRHKITKRGQNVTFRCDPISEHNRLYWYRQTLGQGPEFLTYFQNEAQLEKSRLLSDRFSAERPKGSFSTLEIQRTEQGDSAMYLCASSEGANNYGYTFGSGTRLTVV.

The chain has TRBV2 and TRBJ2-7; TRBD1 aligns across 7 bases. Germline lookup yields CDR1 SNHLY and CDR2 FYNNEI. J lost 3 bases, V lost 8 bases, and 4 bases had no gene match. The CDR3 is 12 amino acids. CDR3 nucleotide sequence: TGTGCCAGCCGGGACAGACTCTACGAGCAGTACTTC. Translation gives CASRDRLYEQYF.

In nucleotides, the CDR3 is TGCAGTGCCCCACTAGCGGGGTTCGACGAGCAGTACTTC. It codes for CSAPLAGFDEQYF. The chain couples TRBV20-1 to TRBJ2-7; TRBD2 agrees at 10 bases. The germline gives CDR1 DFQATT, CDR2 SNEGSKA (reference sequence). The V and J ends lost 6 bases and 5 bases, in that order; junction bases with no gene match: 7. The CDR3 length is 13 residues.

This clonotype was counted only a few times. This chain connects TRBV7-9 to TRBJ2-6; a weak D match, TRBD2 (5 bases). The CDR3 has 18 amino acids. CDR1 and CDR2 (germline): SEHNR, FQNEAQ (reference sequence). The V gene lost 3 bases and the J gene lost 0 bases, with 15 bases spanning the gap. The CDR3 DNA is TGTGCCAGCAGCTTTTTCAGCGGACCTTTCTCTGGGGCCAACGTCCTGACTTTC. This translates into CASSFFSGPFSGANVLTF.

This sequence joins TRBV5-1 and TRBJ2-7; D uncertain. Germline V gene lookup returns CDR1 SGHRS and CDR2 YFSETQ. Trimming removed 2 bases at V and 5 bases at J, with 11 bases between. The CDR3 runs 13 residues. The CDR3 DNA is TGCGCCAGCAGCTTCGGTGAGGCGAACGAGCAGTACTTC. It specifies CASSFGEANEQYF.